The source of this T cell receptor beta chain is a study of OX40 agonist ivuxolimab in advanced cancers. Study-level points and caveats: Expanded clones were, on average, more numerous in CD8+ T cells than in CD4+.

For this clone: Its antigen is unknown.

The repertoire was sequenced with immunoSEQ multiplex PCR; TCRdb's copy has only in-frame clones and lacks some. The sample shows around 86,000 clones, about four fifths of them seen only once. V lost 1 base and J 11 bases, leaving 17 bases between the germline ends. The CDR3 is made up of 15 amino acids. Per germline, CDR1 MGHDK and CDR2 SYGVNS. The TCR sequence derives from an adult with an advanced solid tumor such as melanoma, head and neck, liver or kidney cancer. Source: CD4+ or CD8+ T cells sorted from blood, taken in a trial of the OX40 agonist ivuxolimab. V usage is TRBV25-1 and J usage is TRBJ2-2; D might be TRBD1 or TRBD2, each matching 7 bases. CDR3 DNA sequence: TGTGCCAGCAGTGAATCCTTACCCAGGGGGGGAGAGCTGTTTTTT. Translated, it gives CASSESLPRGGELFF.